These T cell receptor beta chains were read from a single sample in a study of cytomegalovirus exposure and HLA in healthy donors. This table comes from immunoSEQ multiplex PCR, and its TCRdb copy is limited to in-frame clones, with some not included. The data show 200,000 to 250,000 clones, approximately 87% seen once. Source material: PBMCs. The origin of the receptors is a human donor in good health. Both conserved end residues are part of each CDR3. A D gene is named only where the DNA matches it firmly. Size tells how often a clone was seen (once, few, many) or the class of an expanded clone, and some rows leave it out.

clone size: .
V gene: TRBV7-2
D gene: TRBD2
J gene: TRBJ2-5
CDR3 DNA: TGTGCCAGCAGCCAGACTAGCGGGAGTACGGAGACCCAGTACTTC
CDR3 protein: CASSQTSGSTETQYF

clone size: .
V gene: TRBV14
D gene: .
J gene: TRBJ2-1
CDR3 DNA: TGTGCCAGCAGCCAAGCTGGAGGTGAGCAGTTCTTC
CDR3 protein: CASSQAGGEQFF

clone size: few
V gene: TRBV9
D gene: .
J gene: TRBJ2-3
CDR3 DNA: TGTGCCAGCAGCTCCCAGGGGATGGATACGCAGTATTTT
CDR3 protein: CASSSQGMDTQYF

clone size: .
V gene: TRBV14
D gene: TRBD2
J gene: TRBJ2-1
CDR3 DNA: TGTGCCAGCAGCTCTAAGAAACTGGGGAGGGCCAATGAGCAGTTCTTC
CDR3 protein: CASSSKKLGRANEQFF

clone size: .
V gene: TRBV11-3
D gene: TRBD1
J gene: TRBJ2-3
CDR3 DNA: TGTGCCAGCAGCCCGCGGACAGGGGGATCAGATACGCAGTATTTT
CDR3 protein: CASSPRTGGSDTQYF

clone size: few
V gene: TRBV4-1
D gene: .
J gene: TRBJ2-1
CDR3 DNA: TGCGCCAGCAGCCAAGTGGGGGCCGCGGGTGAGCAGTTCTTC
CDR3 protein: CASSQVGAAGEQFF

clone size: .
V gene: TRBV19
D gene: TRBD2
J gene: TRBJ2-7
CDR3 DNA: TGTGCCAGTAGTATAAGCGGGACTAGTTCCTACGAGCAGTACTTC
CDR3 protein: CASSISGTSSYEQYF

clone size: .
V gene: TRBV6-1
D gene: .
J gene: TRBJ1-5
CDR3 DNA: TGTGCCAGCAGTGAATTGGGCGGGGGCGGCAATCAGCCCCAGCATTTT
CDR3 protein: CASSELGGGGNQPQHF

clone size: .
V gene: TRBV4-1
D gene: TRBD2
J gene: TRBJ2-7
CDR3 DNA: TGCGCCAGCAGCCAACCCCCGGGGGGGGTGTTCGAGCAGTACTTC
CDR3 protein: CASSQPPGGVFEQYF

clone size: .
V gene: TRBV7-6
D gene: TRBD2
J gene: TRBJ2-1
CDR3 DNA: TGTGCCAGCAGCTTATCTCCGGGACTAGTAAGTCTCAATGAGCAGTTCTTC
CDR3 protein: CASSLSPGLVSLNEQFF

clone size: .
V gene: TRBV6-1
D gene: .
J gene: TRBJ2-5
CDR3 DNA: TGTGCCAGCAGTGAAGCGAGGACATCCGTTTGGGGGACCCAGTACTTC
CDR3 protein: CASSEARTSVWGTQYF

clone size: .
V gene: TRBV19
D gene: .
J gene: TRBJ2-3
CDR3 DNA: TGTGCCAGTAGTATAGGAAATAGCGACACAGATACGCAGTATTTT
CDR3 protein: CASSIGNSDTDTQYF

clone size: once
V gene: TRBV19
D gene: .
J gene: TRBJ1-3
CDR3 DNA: TGTGCCAGTAGTATCGGGGGCTCTGGAAACACCATATATTTT
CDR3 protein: CASSIGGSGNTIYF

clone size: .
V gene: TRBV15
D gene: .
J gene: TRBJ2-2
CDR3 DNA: TGTGCCACCAGCAGCCAGCGCTTCACCGGGGAGCTGTTTTTT
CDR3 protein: CATSSQRFTGELFF

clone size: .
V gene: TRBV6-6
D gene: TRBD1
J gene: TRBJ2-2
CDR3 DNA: TGTGCCAGCAGACTGACGGGACAGGGGACCGGGGAGCTGTTTTTT
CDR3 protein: CASRLTGQGTGELFF

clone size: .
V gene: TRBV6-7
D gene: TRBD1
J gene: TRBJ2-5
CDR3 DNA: TGTGCCAGCAGTCATCAGGGGGCGCGGAAGACCCAGTACTTC
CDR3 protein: CASSHQGARKTQYF

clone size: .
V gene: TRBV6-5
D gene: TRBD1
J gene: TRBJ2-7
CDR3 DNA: TGTGCCAGCAGTTACTCCTCCAGGGGGACCTACGAGCAGTACTTC
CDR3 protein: CASSYSSRGTYEQYF

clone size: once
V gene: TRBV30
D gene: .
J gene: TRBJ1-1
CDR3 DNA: TGTGCCTGGAGTGATCCCCGCAGGGCGAACACTGAAGCTTTCTTT
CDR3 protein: CAWSDPRRANTEAFF

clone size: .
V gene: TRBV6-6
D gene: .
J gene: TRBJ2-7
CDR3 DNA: TGTGCCAGCAGTGCCGGGTCCTACGAGCAGTACTTC
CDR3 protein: CASSAGSYEQYF

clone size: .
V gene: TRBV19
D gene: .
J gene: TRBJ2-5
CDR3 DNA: TGTGCCAGTAGTATCCGACGACCTGCAGGGCCAGAGACCCAGTACTTC
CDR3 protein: CASSIRRPAGPETQYF

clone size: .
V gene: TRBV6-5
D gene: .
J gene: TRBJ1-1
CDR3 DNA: TGTGCCAGCAGTTACTCGGGGGCGAAGGGCACTGAAGCTTTCTTT
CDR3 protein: CASSYSGAKGTEAFF

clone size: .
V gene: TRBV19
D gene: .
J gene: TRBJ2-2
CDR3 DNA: TGTGCCAGTAGTACCCAAGGGAGCACCGGGGAGCTGTTTTTT
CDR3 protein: CASSTQGSTGELFF

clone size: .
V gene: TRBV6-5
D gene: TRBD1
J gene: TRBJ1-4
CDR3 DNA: TGTGCCAGCAGGGGACAGGGTTATCAAGAAAAACTGTTTTTT
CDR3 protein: CASRGQGYQEKLFF

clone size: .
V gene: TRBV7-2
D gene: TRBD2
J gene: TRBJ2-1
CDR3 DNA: TGTGCCAGCAGCTTAGGACTAGCGGGAGTTAATGAGCAGTTCTTC
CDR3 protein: CASSLGLAGVNEQFF

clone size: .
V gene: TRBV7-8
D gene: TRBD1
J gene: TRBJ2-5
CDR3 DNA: TGTGCCAGCAGCTTAGTGGGGTCAGGGGGTCAAGAGACCCAGTACTTC
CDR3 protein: CASSLVGSGGQETQYF

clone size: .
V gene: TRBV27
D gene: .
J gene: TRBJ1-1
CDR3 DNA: TGTGCCAGCAGTACGGAGGGTGCTGAAGCTTTCTTT
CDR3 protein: CASSTEGAEAFF

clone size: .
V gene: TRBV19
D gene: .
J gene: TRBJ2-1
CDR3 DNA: TGTGCCAGTACTCCGACTAGCTACAATGAGCAGTTCTTC
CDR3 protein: CASTPTSYNEQFF

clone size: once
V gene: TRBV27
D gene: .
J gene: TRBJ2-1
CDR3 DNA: TGTGCCAGCAGCCCCGTTACTAGTAGAGAGCAGTTCTTC
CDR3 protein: CASSPVTSREQFF

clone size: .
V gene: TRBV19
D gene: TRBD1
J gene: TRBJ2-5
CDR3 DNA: TGTGCCAGTAGTACCCAGGGGGCGCGGGAGACCCAGTACTTC
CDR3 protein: CASSTQGARETQYF

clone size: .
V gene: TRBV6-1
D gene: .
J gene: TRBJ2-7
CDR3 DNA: TGTGCCAGCAGTGAACTTCCTCTTTCCTACGAGCAGTACTTC
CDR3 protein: CASSELPLSYEQYF

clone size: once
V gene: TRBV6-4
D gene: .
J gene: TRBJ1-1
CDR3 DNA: TGTGCCAGCAGGCGCAGACAGTTTCAGGAATTGAACACTGAAGCTTTCTTT
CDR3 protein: CASRRRQFQELNTEAFF

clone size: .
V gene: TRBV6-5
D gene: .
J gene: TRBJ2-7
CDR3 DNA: TGTGCCAGCAGTCCAAGGGACATACTGCTCTACGAGCAGTACTTC
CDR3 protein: CASSPRDILLYEQYF

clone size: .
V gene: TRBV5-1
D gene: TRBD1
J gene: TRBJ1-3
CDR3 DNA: TGCGCCAGCAGACAGGGGACCGATAAGGGTAACACCATATATTTT
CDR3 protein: CASRQGTDKGNTIYF

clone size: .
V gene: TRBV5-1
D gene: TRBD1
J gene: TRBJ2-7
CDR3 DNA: TGCGCCAGCAGCAGGACCGGGACAGGGGACTACGAGCAGTACTTC
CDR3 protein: CASSRTGTGDYEQYF

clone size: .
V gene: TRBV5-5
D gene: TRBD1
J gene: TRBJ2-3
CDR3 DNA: TGTGCCAGCAGCCCTAGAGGACAGGGGGGCACAGATACGCAGTATTTT
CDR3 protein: CASSPRGQGGTDTQYF

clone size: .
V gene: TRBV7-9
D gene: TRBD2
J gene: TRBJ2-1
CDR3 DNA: TGTGCCAGCAGCCCCCCGAGGAGCGGGGGCTACAATGAGCAGTTCTTC
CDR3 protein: CASSPPRSGGYNEQFF

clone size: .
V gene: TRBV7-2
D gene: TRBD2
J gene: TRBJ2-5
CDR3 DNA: TGTGCCAGCAGCTCCAGGCCCCTCGGGGGGGAGACCCAGTACTTC
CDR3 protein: CASSSRPLGGETQYF

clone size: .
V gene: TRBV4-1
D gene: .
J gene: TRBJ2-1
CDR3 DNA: TGCGCCAGCAGCCAAGGCGCGACTAGGGTCTCCTACAATGAGCAGTTCTTC
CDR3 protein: CASSQGATRVSYNEQFF

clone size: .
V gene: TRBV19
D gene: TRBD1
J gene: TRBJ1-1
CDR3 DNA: TGTGCCAGTAGTACAGGGGACAGTCTAGGGACTGAAGCTTTCTTT
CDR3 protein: CASSTGDSLGTEAFF

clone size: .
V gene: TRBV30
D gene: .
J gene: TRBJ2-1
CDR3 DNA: TGTGCCTGGAGTGTCGGCAGGGTTGTAATCAATGAGCAGTTCTTC
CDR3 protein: CAWSVGRVVINEQFF

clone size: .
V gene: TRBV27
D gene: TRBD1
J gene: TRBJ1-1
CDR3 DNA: TGTGCCAACAGTTTCCAGGGGGAAACTGTAGAATTCGCTGAAGCTTTCTTT
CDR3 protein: CANSFQGETVEFAEAFF

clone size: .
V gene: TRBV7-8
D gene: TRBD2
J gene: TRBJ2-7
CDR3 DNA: TGTGCCAGCAGCCCAGGTCGGGGACTAGAATCGTCGTCCCGCGAGCAGTACTTC
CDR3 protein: CASSPGRGLESSSREQYF

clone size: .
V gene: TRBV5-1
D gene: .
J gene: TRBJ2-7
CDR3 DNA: TGCGCCAGCAGCCCCGAGTATAGGGGAGGTTACGAGCAGTACTTC
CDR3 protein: CASSPEYRGGYEQYF

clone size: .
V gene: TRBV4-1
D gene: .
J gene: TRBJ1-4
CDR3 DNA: TGCGCCAGCAGCCAAGATGGGGCAGGAGTAGAAAAACTGTTTTTT
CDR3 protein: CASSQDGAGVEKLFF

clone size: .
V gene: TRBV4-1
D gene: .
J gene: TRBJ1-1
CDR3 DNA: TGCGCCAGCAGCCAAGAGGCACAGATAAACACTGAAGCTTTCTTT
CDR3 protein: CASSQEAQINTEAFF

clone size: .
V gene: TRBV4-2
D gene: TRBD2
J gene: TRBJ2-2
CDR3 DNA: TGTGCCAGCCTAGGATCAGCGGGAGGGTTCAGTACCGGGGAGCTGTTTTTT
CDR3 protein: CASLGSAGGFSTGELFF

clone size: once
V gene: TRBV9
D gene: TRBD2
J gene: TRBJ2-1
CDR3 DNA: TGTGCCAGCAGCGACACTAGCGCAACCTACAATGAGCAGTTCTTC
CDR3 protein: CASSDTSATYNEQFF

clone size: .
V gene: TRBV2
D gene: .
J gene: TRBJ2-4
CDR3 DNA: TGTGCCAGCAGTTTTGGGGGGAACATTCAGTACTTC
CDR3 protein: CASSFGGNIQYF

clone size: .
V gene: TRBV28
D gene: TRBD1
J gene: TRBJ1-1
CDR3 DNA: TGTGCCAGCAGTCCCTCGGGGACAGGGGTTGAAGCTTTCTTT
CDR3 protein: CASSPSGTGVEAFF

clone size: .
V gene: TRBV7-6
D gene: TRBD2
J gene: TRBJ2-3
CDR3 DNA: TGTGCCAGCAGCTTAGGGAGAAGCGGGACCCCCCTAGATACGCAGTATTTT
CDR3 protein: CASSLGRSGTPLDTQYF

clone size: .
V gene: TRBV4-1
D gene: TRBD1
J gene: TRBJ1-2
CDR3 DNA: TGCGCCAGCAGCCAAGATGGGACAGGGGGTGCTTGGGGCTACACCTTC
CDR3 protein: CASSQDGTGGAWGYTF

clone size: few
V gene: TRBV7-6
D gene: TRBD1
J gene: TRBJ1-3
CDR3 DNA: TGTGCCAGCAGCTCCCTGAATGGGGCAGGGGGCGCAGATGGAAACACCATATATTTT
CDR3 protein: CASSSLNGAGGADGNTIYF

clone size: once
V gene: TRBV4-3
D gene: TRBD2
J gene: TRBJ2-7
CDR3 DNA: TGCGCCAGCAGCCGGGGACTAGCGGGAGGGTTCTATGAGCAGTACTTC
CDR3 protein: CASSRGLAGGFYEQYF